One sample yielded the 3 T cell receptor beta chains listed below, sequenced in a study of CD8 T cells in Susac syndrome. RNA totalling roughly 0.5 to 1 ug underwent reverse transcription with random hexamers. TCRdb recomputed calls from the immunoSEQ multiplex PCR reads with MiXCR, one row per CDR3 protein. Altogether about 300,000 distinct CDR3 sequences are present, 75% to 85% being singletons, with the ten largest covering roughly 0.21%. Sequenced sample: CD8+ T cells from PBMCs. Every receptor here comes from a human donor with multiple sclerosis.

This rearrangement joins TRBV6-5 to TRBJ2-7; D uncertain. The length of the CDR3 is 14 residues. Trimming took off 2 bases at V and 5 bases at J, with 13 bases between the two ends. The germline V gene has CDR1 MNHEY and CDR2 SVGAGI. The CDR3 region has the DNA TGTGCCAGCAGTTACAACGGGCCCCCCCACGAGCAGTACTTC. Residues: CASSYNGPPHEQYF.

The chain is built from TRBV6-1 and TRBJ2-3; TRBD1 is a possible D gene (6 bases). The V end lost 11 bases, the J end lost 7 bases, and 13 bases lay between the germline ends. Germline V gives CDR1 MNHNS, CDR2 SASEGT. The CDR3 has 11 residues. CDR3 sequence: CAASDRHTQYF. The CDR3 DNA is TGTGCCGCCTCCGACAGGCATACGCAGTATTTT.

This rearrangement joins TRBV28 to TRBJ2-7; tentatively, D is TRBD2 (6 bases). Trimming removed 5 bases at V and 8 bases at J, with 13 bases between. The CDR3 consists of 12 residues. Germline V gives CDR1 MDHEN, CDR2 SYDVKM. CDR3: CASSKLGGKQYF. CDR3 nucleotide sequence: TGTGCCAGCAGTAAGTTGGGCGGGAAGCAGTACTTC.